Here is one T cell receptor beta chain with its context. What it recognizes is unknown. This specimen belongs to a study of STAT3 mutations in large granular lymphocyte leukemia. The method was immunoSEQ multiplex PCR; TCRdb's version includes in-frame clones alone and lacks a portion of them. The sample includes about 1,600 clones, around 87% seen only once; the top ten take around 14%. Regarding the study as a whole: After therapy, 6 of 18 patients switched clonotypes, all new clones STAT3 wild type. At least one immunodominant TCR beta clonotype appeared in every T-cell large granular lymphocyte leukemia patient.

The germline V gene encodes CDR1 GTSNPN and CDR2 SVGIG (reference sequence). The CDR3 loop spans 13 amino acids. V was shortened by 5 bases and J by 9 bases, with 17 bases between the two germline ends. The sequence was collected from a woman between 35 and 50 years old with T-cell large granular lymphocyte leukemia. Some clones in this sample may be carry-over from other donors' samples. The chain recombines TRBV30 with TRBJ2-1, with D perhaps being TRBD1 or TRBD2 (5 bases each). The sequencing sample was made of peripheral blood mononuclear cells. CDR3: CAWEDSRGPEQFF. CDR3 DNA: TGTGCCTGGGAGGACTCCCGGGGCCCTGAGCAGTTCTTC.